One and the same sample provided the 32 T cell receptor beta chains below, sequenced in a study of T cells in Graves' hyperthyroidism and ophthalmopathy. Using RNA transcripts as the source, TCR beta CDR3 regions were amplified. In the first-round RT-PCR of the TCR CDR3, the HTBI primer set was used. MiXCR was run by TCRdb on the multiplex PCR reads, yielding one entry per CDR3 protein. The sample consists of 690,000 or so distinct CDR3 sequences, around a sixth of them appearing once. Sequencing used blood. These TCRs come from a woman aged 45-59 years with Graves' hyperthyroidism that later progressed to Graves' ophthalmopathy.

The chain combines TRBV5-1 with TRBJ1-4; D gene uncertain. The CDR3 consists of 15 residues. Between the trimmed V and J ends, which lost 0 bases and 4 bases, there was a span of 10 bases. CDR1 and CDR2 from the germline V gene are SGHRS and YFSETQ. The CDR3 DNA reads as TGCGCCAGCAGCTTGGTGGGAACCTATAATGAAAAACTGTTTTTT. Its protein is CASSLVGTYNEKLFF. The full variable domain, its missing parts supplied by reference TRBV5-1 and TRBJ1-4, is KAGVTQTPRYLIKTRGQQVTLSCSPISGHRSVSWYQQTPGQGLQFLFEYFSETQRNKGNFPGRFSGRQFSNSRSEMNVSTLELGDSALYLCASSLVGTYNEKLFFGSGTQLSVL.

V gene TRBV9 combines with J gene TRBJ1-2; D is possibly TRBD1 (6 bases). V shed 6 bases and J shed 0 bases, with 21 bases lying between them. This CDR3 is 17 amino acids long. Germline CDR1 is SGDLS and CDR2 is YYNGEE. The CDR3 loop is CASKGGDLDRSNYGYTF. CDR3 DNA: TGTGCCAGCAAGGGGGGGGACCTGGACAGATCTAACTATGGCTACACCTTC.

Turning to this clonotype: A single base separates this from a much larger clone, so it may be a read error. The V gene is TRBV2, the J gene TRBJ2-1; 7 bases map to TRBD1. Looked up from germline, CDR1 is SNHLY and CDR2 is FYNNEI. CDR3 size: 13 residues. The CDR3 sequence is CASRDRSYNEQLF. The CDR3 DNA is TGTGCCAGCAGGGACAGGTCCTACAATGAGCAGTTATTC. The variable domain in full, completed from reference TRBV2 and TRBJ2-1, reads EPEVTQTPSHQVTQMGQEVILRCVPISNHLYFYWYRQILGQKVEFLVSFYNNEISEKSEIFDDQFSVERPDGSNFTLKIRSTKLEDSAMYFCASRDRSYNEQLFGPGTRLTVL.

This clonotype was picked up many times. The chain carries TRBV9 and TRBJ2-1; tentatively, D is TRBD2 (5 bases). The germline V and J ends were trimmed by 6 bases and 2 bases, with 12 bases remaining between them. This CDR3 is 14 amino acids long. Germline V gives CDR1 SGDLS, CDR2 YYNGEE. Here the CDR3 reads CASTREGTYNEQFF. The CDR3 nucleotides read TGTGCCAGCACCCGAGAGGGTACCTACAATGAGCAGTTCTTC.

This clonotype was detected once. The V call is TRBV5-1, the J call TRBJ2-3, with D unresolved. V dropped 5 bases and J dropped 4 bases, with 8 bases sitting between them. Germline V gene sequence: CDR1 SGHRS, CDR2 YFSETQ. The CDR3 contains 12 residues. As DNA, the CDR3 is TGCGCCAGCAGGTTTATCTCAGATACGCAGTATTTT. This encodes CASRFISDTQYF.

V is TRBV20-1 and J is TRBJ1-1, with D maybe TRBD1 (6 bases). The CDR3 contains 12 residues. Germline lookup yields CDR1 DFQATT and CDR2 SNEGSKA (reference sequence). V lost 5 bases and J lost 4, with 11 bases in between. The CDR3 sequence is CSARGGTTEAFF. Here the CDR3 DNA reads TGCAGTGCTCGAGGGGGGACCACTGAAGCTTTCTTT.

This clonotype occurred many times. The chain combines TRBV18 with TRBJ1-3; D is ambiguous. CDR1 KGHSH and CDR2 LQKENI come from the germline V gene. The V and J ends lost 3 bases and 2 bases respectively, with 14 bases between them. CDR3 length: 16 residues. The CDR3 DNA sequence: TGTGCCAGCTCACCGGTTAAGGGAAGCCCTGGAAACACCATATATTTT. Translating it yields CASSPVKGSPGNTIYF.

In its sample, this clonotype was seen a few times. The chain has TRBV19 and TRBJ1-5; D is unresolved. The CDR3 length is 15 residues. V lost 6 bases, J lost 1 base, and 13 bases lay in between. Germline CDR1 and CDR2: LNHDA and SQIVND (reference sequence). The CDR3 spells CASRVKQRSNQPQHF. The CDR3 DNA sequence: TGTGCCAGTAGAGTCAAACAGCGGAGCAATCAGCCCCAGCATTTT.

The rearrangement uses TRBV12-3 or TRBV12-4 and TRBJ1-1, with TRBD1 matching over 7 bases. The V and J ends lost 6 bases and 7 bases, in that order; junction bases with no gene match: 5. The CDR3 is 12 amino acids. Here the CDR3 reads CASRGTASEAFF. Here the CDR3 DNA reads TGTGCCAGCAGAGGGACAGCCAGTGAAGCTTTCTTT.

This clonotype came up a few times. The rearrangement uses TRBV30 and TRBJ2-3; possibly TRBD2 for D (6 bases). Trimming pared 3 bases from V and 0 bases from J, leaving 7 bases between. Germline values: CDR1 GTSNPN, CDR2 SVGIG (reference sequence). This CDR3 comprises 13 residues. The CDR3 here is CAWSLASTDTQYF. The DNA of the CDR3 is TGTGCCTGGAGCCTAGCGAGCACAGATACGCAGTATTTT.

This clonotype came up a few times. V and J are TRBV3-1 and TRBJ2-2; unclear D gene. CDR1 is LGHDT and CDR2 is YNNKEL in the germline V gene (reference sequence). This CDR3 has 16 amino acids. V was pared by 0 bases and J by 3 bases, with 11 bases between. The CDR3 nucleotides are TGTGCCAGCAGCCAAGAGCGCCGTCTAGACACCGGGGAGCTGTTTTTT. Amino acid sequence: CASSQERRLDTGELFF.

This clonotype was counted ten times or more. The V and J genes are TRBV7-2 and TRBJ2-1, with TRBD2 matching over 7 bases. Per the germline V gene, CDR1 is SGHTA and CDR2 is FQGNSA. The junction had 9 bases not matched to a gene; V was cut back by 3 bases and J by 4 bases. This CDR3 is built from 16 residues. The chain's CDR3 is CASSFPGGGAYNEQFF. The CDR3 nucleotides are TGTGCCAGCAGCTTTCCGGGGGGTGGGGCTTACAATGAGCAGTTCTTC.

In this sample, this clonotype turned up many times. The chain links TRBV7-2 to TRBJ2-3; 7 bases agree with TRBD2. CDR1 SGHTA and CDR2 FQGNSA come from the germline V gene. V lost 6 bases and J lost 11; bases outside the gene matches: 11. There are 13 residues in the CDR3. The CDR3 nucleotides read TGTGCCAGCAGTCCAGGCCCGCTAGCGGAGCAGTATTTT. It is translated as CASSPGPLAEQYF.

This clonotype was found a few times. The chain combines TRBV29-1 with TRBJ1-2; 10 bases agree with TRBD1. The junction had 6 bases not matched to a gene; V was cut back by 4 bases and J by 4 bases. The CDR3 is 14 amino acids. Germline V CDR1 and CDR2: SQVTM, ANQGSEA. DNA for the CDR3: TGCAGCGTTGCCCGGGACAGGGGTTCCTATGGCTACACCTTC. This codes for CSVARDRGSYGYTF.

This clonotype was detected ten times or more. The rearrangement links TRBV19 to TRBJ1-1; D is unclear. Deletions cut 11 bases from V and 5 bases from J, with 6 bases between. The germline V gene has CDR1 LNHDA and CDR2 SQIVND (reference sequence). The CDR3 contains 9 residues. CDR3 DNA sequence: TGTGCCTCGGGGACTGAAGCTTTCTTT. Protein product: CASGTEAFF.

This clonotype occurred many times. The chain has TRBV2 and TRBJ1-1, with D unclear. There are 14 residues in the CDR3. V dropped 10 bases and J dropped 0 bases, with 15 bases sitting between them. Germline values: CDR1 SNHLY, CDR2 FYNNEI. Here the CDR3 DNA reads TGTGCCACGCAAAAGGGAGGGATGAACACTGAAGCTTTCTTT. This gives the protein CATQKGGMNTEAFF.

This clonotype was seen many times. This chain connects TRBV3-1 to TRBJ2-1, with D perhaps matching TRBD1 (5 bases). The germline V gene has CDR1 LGHDT and CDR2 YNNKEL (reference sequence). The length of the CDR3 is 15 residues. The DNA of the CDR3 is TGTGCGTCTTTAGACAGCAGGAGCTCCTACAATGAGCAGTTCTTC. Translation: CASLDSRSSYNEQFF.

The genes are TRBV2 and TRBJ1-3; 10 bases agree with TRBD1. Unmatched junction bases numbered 7, after V lost 6 bases and J lost 8 bases. This CDR3 region has 14 residues. Germline V CDR1 and CDR2: SNHLY, FYNNEI. The CDR3 here is CASRMDRGADTIYF. The CDR3 nucleotides are TGTGCCAGCAGGATGGACAGGGGGGCAGACACCATATATTTT.

This clonotype was detected many times. One junction end does not reproduce the germline sequence, and a read error may be involved. The V gene is TRBV2, the J gene TRBJ2-3; 9 bases match TRBD2. Germline-derived CDR1 and CDR2 are SNHLY and FYNNEI. The CDR3 length is 17 residues. CDR3 residues: CASSEVTGLAFTDTQYF. The CDR3 DNA reads as TGTGCCAGCAGTGAAGTTACGGGACTAGCATTCACAGATACGCAGTACTTT. Variable domain in full (rest from reference TRBV2 and TRBJ2-3): EPEVTQTPSHQVTQMGQEVILRCVPISNHLYFYWYRQILGQKVEFLVSFYNNEISEKSEIFDDQFSVERPDGSNFTLKIRSTKLEDSAMYFCASSEVTGLAFTDTQYFGPGTRLTVL.

The sample holds many counts of this clonotype. The chain is built from TRBV7-6 and TRBJ2-1; 9 bases are a match to TRBD1. The CDR3 is 15 amino acids. The V segment lost 5 bases and the J segment 1 base; nucleotides outside the gene matches: 3. Germline CDR1 and CDR2: SGHVS and FNYEAQ. The CDR3 protein is CASSKGQGSYNEQFF. DNA of the CDR3: TGTGCCAGCAGCAAAGGACAGGGGTCCTACAATGAGCAGTTCTTC.

Many counts were recorded for this clonotype. The chain joins TRBV20-1 to TRBJ1-2; a weak D match, TRBD1 (5 bases). There are 13 residues in the CDR3. The V gene's germline CDR1 is DFQATT and CDR2 SNEGSKA (reference sequence). The germline V and J ends were trimmed by 5 bases and 3 bases, with 13 bases remaining between them. This chain's CDR3 is CSAQGGDHYGYTF. The CDR3 coding sequence is TGCAGTGCTCAGGGAGGGGACCACTATGGCTACACCTTC.

A few counts support this clonotype. Lacking the conserved final phenylalanine or tryptophan, this CDR3 likely reflects a read error. The genes are TRBV30 and TRBJ1-1; 8 nucleotides line up with TRBD1. Germline V CDR1 and CDR2: GTSNPN, SVGIG (reference sequence). The CDR3 totals 15 residues. Germline trimming cut 0 bases from V and 4 bases from J; bases unmatched to any gene: 7. CDR3 nucleotides: TGTGCCTGGAGTGTACTACAGGGGGGGGTCACTGAAGCTTTCCTT. Its translation is CAWSVLQGGVTEAFL.

This clonotype was counted many times. The V gene is TRBV7-2, the J gene TRBJ2-3, with D possibly TRBD2 on 5 matching bases. CDR3 size: 15 residues. Germline V gene lookup returns CDR1 SGHTA and CDR2 FQGNSA. V lost 9 bases and J 6 bases, leaving 22 bases between the germline ends. The CDR3 DNA sequence: TGTGCCAGGCGACGGGTGAGGACTCCCACCGATACGCAGTATTTT. This encodes CARRRVRTPTDTQYF.

The chain couples TRBV30 to TRBJ2-1; possible D gene TRBD1, 5 bases. The CDR3 has 10 residues. CDR1 is GTSNPN and CDR2 is SVGIG in the germline V gene (reference sequence). V was shortened by 5 bases and J by 7 bases, with 6 bases between the two germline ends. Here the CDR3 DNA reads TGTGCCTGGGGACAAAATGAGCAGTTCTTC. Translation gives CAWGQNEQFF.

This clonotype has a count of ten or more. V usage is TRBV20-1 and J usage is TRBJ2-5, with 12 bases aligning to TRBD1. Germline CDR1 and CDR2: DFQATT and SNEGSKA (reference sequence). The CDR3 consists of 14 residues. With V trimmed by 7 bases and J by 5 bases, 8 bases remained unmatched. In DNA, the CDR3 is TGCAGTGGACCGGGACAGGGGGCGAGGGAGACCCAGTACTTC. Protein sequence: CSGPGQGARETQYF.

This clonotype was detected a few times. The chain links TRBV9 to TRBJ1-6; unclear D gene. This CDR3 spans 14 amino acids. Trimming shortened V by 4 bases and J by 8 bases, and 13 bases separated the two germline ends. The germline gives CDR1 SGDLS, CDR2 YYNGEE. Written as DNA, the CDR3 is TGTGCCAGCAGCCTAGAGGCGAGGGATTCACCCCTCCACTTT. Amino acid sequence: CASSLEARDSPLHF.

The genes are TRBV6-1 and TRBJ2-2, with TRBD1 as a possible D gene (6 bases). The CDR3 extends over 17 amino acids. Germline V CDR1 and CDR2: MNHNS, SASEGT. Trimming took off 6 bases at V and 2 bases at J, with 19 bases between the two ends. The CDR3 sequence: CASSPDRFPLNTGELFF. The DNA of the CDR3 is TGTGCCAGCAGCCCTGACAGGTTCCCTCTTAACACCGGGGAGCTGTTTTTT.

This clonotype was recorded a few times. The chain joins TRBV7-2 to TRBJ1-5; tentatively, D is TRBD1 (5 bases). V shed 5 bases and J shed 3 bases, with 11 bases lying between them. CDR3 length equals 14 residues. From germline, CDR1 is SGHTA and CDR2 FQGNSA. The CDR3 spells CASSRRGDNQPQHF. The CDR3 nucleotides are TGTGCCAGCAGCCGAAGGGGTGACAATCAGCCCCAGCATTTT. Complete variable domain (other parts from reference TRBV7-2 and TRBJ1-5): GAGVSQSPSNKVTEKGKDVELRCDPISGHTALYWYRQSLGQGLEFLIYFQGNSAPDKSGLPSDRFSAERTGGSVSTLTIQRTQQEDSAVYLCASSRRGDNQPQHFGDGTRLSIL.

This clonotype showed up many times. V is TRBV20-1 and J is TRBJ2-1; D remains unclear. Germline CDR1 reads DFQATT; CDR2 reads SNEGSKA (reference sequence). The CDR3 runs to 13 residues. Trimming took 6 bases from V and 0 from J, leaving 9 bases between them. The CDR3 DNA sequence: TGCAGTGCCGTGACATACTCCTACAATGAGCAGTTCTTC. This sequence encodes CSAVTYSYNEQFF.

As to this clonotype: The junction does not match germline at one end; this may be a read error. The chain joins TRBV7-7 to TRBJ1-1; D is ambiguous. This CDR3 is 14 amino acids long. Germline assignment: CDR1 SSHAT and CDR2 FNYEAQ (reference sequence). CDR3 in amino acids: CASSKIEMNTEAFF. The CDR3 nucleotides read TGTGCTAGCAGCAAGATTGAAATGAACACTGAAGCTTTCTTT. The variable domain in full, with the rest retrieved from reference TRBV7-7 and TRBJ1-1, is GAGVSQSPRYKVTKRGQDVTLRCDPISSHATLYWYQQALGQGPEFLTYFNYEAQPDKSGLPSDRFSAERPEGSISTLTIQRTEQRDSAMYRCASSKIEMNTEAFFGQGTRLTVV.

This chain uses TRBV29-1 with TRBJ1-4; the D is unclear. CDR1 is SQVTM and CDR2 is ANQGSEA in the germline V gene. The CDR3 runs 10 residues. The CDR3 DNA reads as TGCCGAGGGTTAAATGAAAAACTGTTTTTT. Amino acids: CRGLNEKLFF.

J is TRBJ2-6 and V is TRBV29-1; possible D gene TRBD2, 6 bases. V gave up 8 bases and J gave up 3 bases, with 14 bases separating them. CDR1 and CDR2 (germline): SQVTM, ANQGSEA. The CDR3 extends over 14 amino acids. The CDR3 region is CSPLSGVGANVLTF. As DNA, the CDR3 is TGCAGCCCTCTTTCGGGGGTTGGGGCCAACGTCCTGACTTTC.